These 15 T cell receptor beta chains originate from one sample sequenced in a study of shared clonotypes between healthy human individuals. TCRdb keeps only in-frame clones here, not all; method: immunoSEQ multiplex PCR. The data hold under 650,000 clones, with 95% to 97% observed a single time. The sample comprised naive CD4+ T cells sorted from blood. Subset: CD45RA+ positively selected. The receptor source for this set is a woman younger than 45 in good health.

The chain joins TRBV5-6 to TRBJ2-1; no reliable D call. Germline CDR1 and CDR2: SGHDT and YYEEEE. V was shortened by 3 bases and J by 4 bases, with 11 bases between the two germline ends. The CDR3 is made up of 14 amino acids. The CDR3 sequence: CASSSAPLYNEQFF. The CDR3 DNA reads TGTGCCAGCAGCTCGGCCCCGTTATACAATGAGCAGTTCTTC.

CDR3 in DNA: TGTGCCAGCAGCCCGACGGGCCCCTTTAATGAAAAACTGTTTTTT. It yields the protein CASSPTGPFNEKLFF. The chain has TRBV7-6 and TRBJ1-4; no clear D gene. The germline V gene has CDR1 SGHVS and CDR2 FNYEAQ. The ends were cut back, 5 bases at V and 4 bases at J, with 14 bases in the middle. The CDR3 has 15 amino acids.

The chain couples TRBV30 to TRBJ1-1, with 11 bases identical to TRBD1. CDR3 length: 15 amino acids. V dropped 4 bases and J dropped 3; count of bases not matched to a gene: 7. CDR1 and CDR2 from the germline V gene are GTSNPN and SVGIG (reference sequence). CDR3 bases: TGTGCCTGGAAAGGGACAGGGGGACGGGACACTGAAGCTTTCTTT. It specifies CAWKGTGGRDTEAFF.

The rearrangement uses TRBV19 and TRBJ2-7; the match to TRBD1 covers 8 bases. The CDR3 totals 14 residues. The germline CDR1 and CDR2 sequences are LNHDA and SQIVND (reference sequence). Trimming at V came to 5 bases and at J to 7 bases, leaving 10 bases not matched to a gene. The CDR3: CASSAGQGAKEQYF. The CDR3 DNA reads TGTGCCAGTAGTGCGGGCCAGGGGGCGAAGGAGCAGTACTTC.

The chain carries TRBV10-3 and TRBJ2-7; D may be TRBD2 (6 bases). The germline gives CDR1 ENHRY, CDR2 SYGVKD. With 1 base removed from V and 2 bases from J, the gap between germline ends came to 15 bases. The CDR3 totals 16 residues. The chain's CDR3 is CAISEFSGGNPYEQYF. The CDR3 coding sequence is TGTGCCATCAGTGAGTTTAGCGGAGGTAATCCCTACGAGCAGTACTTC.

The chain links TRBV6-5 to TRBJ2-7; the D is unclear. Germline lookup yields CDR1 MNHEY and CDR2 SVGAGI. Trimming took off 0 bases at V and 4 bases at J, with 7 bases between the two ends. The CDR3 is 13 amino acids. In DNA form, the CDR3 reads TGTGCCAGCAGTTACTCTGGGGTTTACGAGCAGTACTTC. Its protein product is CASSYSGVYEQYF.

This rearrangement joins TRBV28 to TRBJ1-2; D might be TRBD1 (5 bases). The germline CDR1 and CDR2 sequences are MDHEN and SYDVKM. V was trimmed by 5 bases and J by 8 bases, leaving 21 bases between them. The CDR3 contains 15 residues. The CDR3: CASSGGEWEGEGYTF. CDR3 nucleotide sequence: TGTGCCAGCAGTGGAGGAGAGTGGGAAGGGGAGGGCTACACCTTC.

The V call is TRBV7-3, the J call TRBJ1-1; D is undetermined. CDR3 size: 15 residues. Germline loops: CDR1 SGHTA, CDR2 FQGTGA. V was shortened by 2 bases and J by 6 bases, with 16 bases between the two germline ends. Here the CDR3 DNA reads TGTGCCAGCAGCTTAGGGTTGTGGTCCAAATCTGAAGCTTTCTTT. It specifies CASSLGLWSKSEAFF.

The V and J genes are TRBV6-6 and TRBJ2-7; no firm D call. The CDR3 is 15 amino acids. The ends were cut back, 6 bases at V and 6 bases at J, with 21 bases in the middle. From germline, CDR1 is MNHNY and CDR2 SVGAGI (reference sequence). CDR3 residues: CASSPGPGVPPEQYF. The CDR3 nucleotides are TGTGCCAGCAGCCCCGGCCCTGGAGTGCCACCCGAGCAGTACTTC.

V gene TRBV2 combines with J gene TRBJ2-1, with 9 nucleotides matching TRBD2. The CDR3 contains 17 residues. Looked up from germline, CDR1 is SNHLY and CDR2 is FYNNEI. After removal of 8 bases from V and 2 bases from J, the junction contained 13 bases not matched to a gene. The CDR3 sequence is CASFASGIRDPYNEQFF. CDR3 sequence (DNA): TGTGCCAGCTTTGCTAGCGGGATAAGAGACCCCTACAATGAGCAGTTCTTC. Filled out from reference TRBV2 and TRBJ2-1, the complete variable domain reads EPEVTQTPSHQVTQMGQEVILRCVPISNHLYFYWYRQILGQKVEFLVSFYNNEISEKSEIFDDQFSVERPDGSNFTLKIRSTKLEDSAMYFCASFASGIRDPYNEQFFGPGTRLTVL.

CDR3 loop: CASSIGGETQYF. CDR3 sequence (DNA): TGTGCCAGTAGTATCGGGGGGGAGACCCAGTACTTC. The chain carries TRBV19 and TRBJ2-5; 7 bases fit TRBD2. This CDR3 contains 12 residues. CDR1 LNHDA and CDR2 SQIVND come from the germline V gene (reference sequence). V was pared by 3 bases and J by 5 bases, with 0 bases of the junction left unmatched. Together with reference TRBV19 and TRBJ2-5, the CDR3 gives the full variable domain: DGGITQSPKYLFRKEGQNVTLSCEQNLNHDAMYWYRQDPGQGLRLIYYSQIVNDFQKGDIAEGYSVSREKKESFPLTVTSAQKNPTAFYLCASSIGGETQYFGPGTRLLVL.

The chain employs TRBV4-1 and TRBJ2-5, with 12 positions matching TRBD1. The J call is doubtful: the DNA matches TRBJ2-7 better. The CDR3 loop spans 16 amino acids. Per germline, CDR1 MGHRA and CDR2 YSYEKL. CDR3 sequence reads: CASSRGPGQGAGEQYF. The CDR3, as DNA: TGCGCCAGCAGCCGCGGACCGGGACAGGGGGCGGGCGAGCAGTACTTC.

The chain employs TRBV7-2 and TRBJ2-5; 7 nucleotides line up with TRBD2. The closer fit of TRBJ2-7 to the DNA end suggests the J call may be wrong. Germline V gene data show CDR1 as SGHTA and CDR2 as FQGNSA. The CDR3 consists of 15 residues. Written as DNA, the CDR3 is TGTGCCAGCAGCTTAACGGGGGAGGGTTCCTACGAGCAGTACTTC. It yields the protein CASSLTGEGSYEQYF.

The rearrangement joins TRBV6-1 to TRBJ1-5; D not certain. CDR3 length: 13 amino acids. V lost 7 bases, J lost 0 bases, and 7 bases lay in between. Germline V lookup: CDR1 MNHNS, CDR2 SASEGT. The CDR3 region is CASIPNSNQPQHF. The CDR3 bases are TGTGCCAGCATACCGAATAGCAATCAGCCCCAGCATTTT.

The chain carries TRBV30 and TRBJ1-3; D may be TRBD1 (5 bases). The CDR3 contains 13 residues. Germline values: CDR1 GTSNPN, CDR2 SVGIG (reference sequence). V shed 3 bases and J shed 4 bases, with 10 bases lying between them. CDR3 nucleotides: TGTGCCTGGAGCAGGGTGGACGGAAACACCATATATTTT. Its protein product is CAWSRVDGNTIYF.